A selection of T cell receptor beta chains follows, all from one sample in a study of T-cell reconstitution after alpha-beta-depleted transplantation in children. TCRdb re-analysed the PCR reads in MiXCR, keeping a single row per CDR3 protein. The data show around 960,000 distinct CDR3 sequences, about 29% seen once. Sample: PBMCs, mostly from graft donor cells, taken 360 days after TCRalphabeta/CD19-depleted stem cell transplant. Receptors were obtained from a boy less than two years old who had a stem cell transplant for SCID, so the T cells may come from the graft donor. Each CDR3 is given with its conserved first and last residue. A D gene is named only where the DNA matches it firmly. Clone sizes are given selectively: once, few, many, or a class where the clone is expanded.

v_gene: TRBV7-9
abundance: few
j_gene: TRBJ1-1
d_gene: -
len: 13
CDR3aa: CASSLGKWGEAFF
CDR3nt: TGTGCCAGCAGCTTAGGAAAATGGGGTGAAGCTTTCTTT

v_gene: TRBV29-1
abundance: -
j_gene: TRBJ1-1
d_gene: -
len: 13
CDR3aa: CSVSRVLNTEAFF
CDR3nt: TGCAGCGTTAGTCGGGTGTTGAACACTGAAGCTTTCTTT

v_gene: TRBV7-2
abundance: -
j_gene: TRBJ2-3
d_gene: TRBD2
len: 16
CDR3aa: CASSLKSGGPSDTQYF
CDR3nt: TGTGCCAGCAGCTTAAAAAGCGGGGGGCCCTCAGATACGCAGTATTTT

v_gene: TRBV12-3/TRBV12-4
abundance: -
j_gene: TRBJ1-2
d_gene: -
len: 13
CDR3aa: CASSLGSGDGYTF
CDR3nt: TGTGCCAGCAGTTTAGGGTCAGGGGATGGCTACACCTTC

v_gene: TRBV10-3
abundance: -
j_gene: TRBJ2-1
d_gene: -
len: 11
CDR3aa: CAISEVNEQFF
CDR3nt: TGTGCCATCAGTGAGGTCAATGAGCAGTTCTTC

v_gene: TRBV28
abundance: few
j_gene: TRBJ2-5
d_gene: -
len: 14
CDR3aa: CASSFLSSSETQYF
CDR3nt: TGTGCCAGCAGTTTTTTATCTAGTTCTGAGACCCAGTACTTC

v_gene: TRBV5-5
abundance: few
j_gene: TRBJ2-1
d_gene: TRBD2
len: 16
CDR3aa: CASSLAARGGQDEQFF
CDR3nt: TGTGCCAGCAGCTTGGCAGCGCGGGGGGGCCAGGATGAGCAGTTCTTC

v_gene: TRBV20-1
abundance: few
j_gene: TRBJ1-1
d_gene: -
len: 14
CDR3aa: CSAKDDRLNTEAFF
CDR3nt: TGCAGTGCCAAAGACGACAGATTGAACACTGAAGCTTTCTTT

v_gene: TRBV9
abundance: few
j_gene: TRBJ2-1
d_gene: -
len: 15
CDR3aa: CASSVSGQGGYEQFF
CDR3nt: TGTGCCAGCAGCGTTTCCGGACAGGGAGGGTATGAGCAGTTCTTC

v_gene: TRBV5-1
abundance: -
j_gene: TRBJ2-5
d_gene: -
len: 15
CDR3aa: CASSFGGGDQETQYF
CDR3nt: TGCGCCAGCAGCTTCGGTGGGGGCGACCAAGAGACCCAGTACTTC

v_gene: TRBV20-1
abundance: few
j_gene: TRBJ2-7
d_gene: TRBD2
len: 15
CDR3aa: CSADLLAGAPNEQYF
CDR3nt: TGCAGTGCGGACCTACTAGCGGGGGCACCGAATGAGCAGTACTTC

v_gene: TRBV7-3
abundance: few
j_gene: TRBJ2-1
d_gene: -
len: 16
CDR3aa: CASSLRAWTAYNEQFF
CDR3nt: TGTGCCAGCAGCTTAAGGGCCTGGACCGCCTACAATGAGCAGTTCTTC

v_gene: TRBV30
abundance: -
j_gene: TRBJ1-5
d_gene: -
len: 13
CDR3aa: CAWSVQVNQPQHF
CDR3nt: TGTGCCTGGAGTGTACAGGTCAATCAGCCCCAGCATTTT

v_gene: TRBV2
abundance: -
j_gene: TRBJ2-7
d_gene: TRBD1
len: 14
CDR3aa: CASRLTGHHYEQYF
CDR3nt: TGTGCCAGCAGGCTGACAGGGCATCACTACGAGCAGTACTTC

v_gene: TRBV5-1
abundance: -
j_gene: TRBJ2-7
d_gene: TRBD1
len: 15
CDR3aa: CASSLAWDRGYEQYF
CDR3nt: TGCGCCAGCAGCTTGGCATGGGACAGGGGCTACGAGCAGTACTTC

v_gene: TRBV11-1
abundance: -
j_gene: TRBJ2-1
d_gene: TRBD1
len: 18
CDR3aa: CASSKGQGTGLSYNEQFF
CDR3nt: TGTGCCAGCAGCAAAGGACAGGGTACGGGGTTGTCCTACAATGAGCAGTTCTTC

v_gene: TRBV7-2
abundance: -
j_gene: TRBJ1-3
d_gene: -
len: 15
CDR3aa: CASSLIGSSGNTIYF
CDR3nt: TGTGCCAGCAGCTTAATAGGGAGCTCTGGAAACACCATATATTTT

v_gene: TRBV20-1
abundance: once
j_gene: TRBJ2-3
d_gene: -
len: 11
CDR3aa: CSARFVDTQYF
CDR3nt: TGCAGTGCTAGGTTCGTAGATACGCAGTATTTT

v_gene: TRBV6-5
abundance: -
j_gene: TRBJ2-3
d_gene: -
len: 15
CDR3aa: CASSYGRLSTDTQYF
CDR3nt: TGTGCCAGCAGTTACGGACGTCTTAGCACAGATACGCAGTATTTT

v_gene: TRBV20-1
abundance: -
j_gene: TRBJ2-7
d_gene: TRBD2
len: 17
CDR3aa: CSARDPASGGQPYEQYF
CDR3nt: TGCAGTGCTAGAGATCCGGCTAGCGGGGGCCAACCCTACGAGCAGTACTTC

v_gene: TRBV5-6
abundance: -
j_gene: TRBJ1-2
d_gene: -
len: 15
CDR3aa: CASSLDPQGAYGYTF
CDR3nt: TGTGCCAGCAGCTTGGATCCGCAGGGCGCCTATGGCTACACCTTC

v_gene: TRBV5-1
abundance: -
j_gene: TRBJ2-3
d_gene: TRBD2
len: 16
CDR3aa: CASSLVARGGSDTQYF
CDR3nt: TGCGCCAGCAGCTTGGTGGCGCGGGGGGGCTCAGATACGCAGTATTTT

v_gene: TRBV15
abundance: -
j_gene: TRBJ2-2
d_gene: TRBD1
len: 17
CDR3aa: CATSREWQGAIGGELFF
CDR3nt: TGTGCCACCAGCAGAGAGTGGCAGGGGGCTATCGGCGGGGAGCTGTTTTTT

v_gene: TRBV7-2
abundance: -
j_gene: TRBJ2-7
d_gene: TRBD2
len: 15
CDR3aa: CASSPTSGWDLEQYF
CDR3nt: TGTGCCAGCAGCCCGACTAGCGGATGGGACCTGGAGCAGTACTTC

v_gene: TRBV12-3/TRBV12-4
abundance: -
j_gene: TRBJ2-2
d_gene: TRBD2
len: 16
CDR3aa: CATRTLRGGYTGELFF
CDR3nt: TGTGCCACCCGCACCTTGCGGGGGGGCTATACCGGGGAGCTGTTTTTT

v_gene: TRBV6-1
abundance: -
j_gene: TRBJ2-1
d_gene: -
len: 13
CDR3aa: CASRPSGAKLQFF
CDR3nt: TGTGCCAGCAGACCCTCCGGGGCAAAACTCCAGTTCTTC

v_gene: TRBV20-1
abundance: -
j_gene: TRBJ2-7
d_gene: -
len: 14
CDR3aa: CSAVPTVSSYEQYF
CDR3nt: TGCAGTGCCGTCCCGACCGTTAGCTCCTACGAGCAGTACTTC

v_gene: TRBV7-2
abundance: few
j_gene: TRBJ2-3
d_gene: TRBD1
len: 14
CDR3aa: CASSHVPDRYTQYF
CDR3nt: TGTGCCAGCAGCCACGTTCCGGACAGGTATACGCAGTATTTT

v_gene: TRBV5-1
abundance: few
j_gene: TRBJ2-7
d_gene: -
len: 15
CDR3aa: CASSLGGRSLYEQYF
CDR3nt: TGCGCCAGCAGCTTGGGGGGGCGATCACTCTACGAGCAGTACTTC

v_gene: TRBV19
abundance: few
j_gene: TRBJ2-4
d_gene: -
len: 14
CDR3aa: CASSIVGGRNIQYF
CDR3nt: TGTGCCAGTAGTATAGTTGGCGGCAGAAACATTCAGTACTTC

v_gene: TRBV29-1
abundance: many
j_gene: TRBJ2-3
d_gene: -
len: 14
CDR3aa: CSVEATASTDTQYF
CDR3nt: TGCAGCGTTGAAGCGACGGCTAGCACAGATACGCAGTATTTT

v_gene: TRBV5-6
abundance: -
j_gene: TRBJ1-5
d_gene: TRBD1
len: 15
CDR3aa: CASSPTRQGTQPQHF
CDR3nt: TGTGCCAGCAGCCCAACCCGACAGGGTACTCAGCCCCAGCATTTT

v_gene: TRBV14
abundance: -
j_gene: TRBJ2-1
d_gene: -
len: 16
CDR3aa: CASSQGGRSSYNEQFF
CDR3nt: TGTGCCAGCAGCCAAGGGGGCCGTAGCTCCTACAATGAGCAGTTCTTC

v_gene: TRBV18
abundance: -
j_gene: TRBJ2-7
d_gene: TRBD1
len: 14
CDR3aa: CASSSRTGGDEQYF
CDR3nt: TGTGCCAGCTCATCCCGGACAGGGGGCGACGAGCAGTACTTC

v_gene: TRBV7-2
abundance: few
j_gene: TRBJ2-2
d_gene: -
len: 13
CDR3aa: CASSVFLFGELFF
CDR3nt: TGTGCCAGCAGCGTTTTCTTATTCGGGGAGCTGTTTTTT

v_gene: TRBV3-1
abundance: few
j_gene: TRBJ2-3
d_gene: -
len: 15
CDR3aa: CASSQGTTPQDTQYF
CDR3nt: TGTGCCAGCAGCCAGGGGACAACACCACAGGATACGCAGTATTTT

v_gene: TRBV24-1
abundance: -
j_gene: TRBJ2-1
d_gene: -
len: 13
CDR3aa: CATSDLARFGEFF
CDR3nt: TGTGCCACCAGTGATTTAGCCAGGTTCGGGGAGTTCTTC

v_gene: TRBV20-1
abundance: -
j_gene: TRBJ2-1
d_gene: TRBD2
len: 13
CDR3aa: CSARDRGRGEQFF
CDR3nt: TGCAGTGCTAGAGATAGAGGGAGGGGTGAGCAGTTCTTC

v_gene: TRBV6-1
abundance: -
j_gene: TRBJ1-1
d_gene: TRBD1
len: 16
CDR3aa: CASSRRQGKVNTEAFF
CDR3nt: TGTGCCAGCAGCCGTAGACAGGGGAAGGTGAACACTGAAGCTTTCTTT

v_gene: TRBV20-1
abundance: few
j_gene: TRBJ2-3
d_gene: -
len: 11
CDR3aa: CSARKGLAQYF
CDR3nt: TGCAGCGCTAGAAAGGGACTGGCGCAGTATTTT

v_gene: TRBV12-3/TRBV12-4
abundance: -
j_gene: TRBJ2-7
d_gene: TRBD1
len: 15
CDR3aa: CASSFGQGLTNEQYF
CDR3nt: TGTGCCAGCAGTTTCGGACAGGGCCTAACTAACGAGCAGTACTTC

v_gene: TRBV20-1
abundance: few
j_gene: TRBJ2-7
d_gene: -
len: 13
CDR3aa: CSARPVLSYEQYF
CDR3nt: TGCAGTGCTAGACCCGTTCTCTCCTACGAGCAGTACTTC

v_gene: TRBV5-1
abundance: -
j_gene: TRBJ1-1
d_gene: -
len: 14
CDR3aa: CASSFEGINTEAFF
CDR3nt: TGCGCCAGCAGCTTTGAGGGAATAAACACTGAAGCTTTCTTT

v_gene: TRBV7-2
abundance: -
j_gene: TRBJ2-5
d_gene: TRBD2
len: 13
CDR3aa: CASSSRGAETQYF
CDR3nt: TGTGCCAGCAGCTCGCGGGGGGCGGAGACCCAGTACTTC

v_gene: TRBV10-3
abundance: -
j_gene: TRBJ2-1
d_gene: TRBD2
len: 15
CDR3aa: CAISPSGTSVNEQFF
CDR3nt: TGTGCCATCAGCCCATCCGGGACTAGCGTCAATGAGCAGTTCTTC

v_gene: TRBV15
abundance: -
j_gene: TRBJ2-2
d_gene: -
len: 16
CDR3aa: CATSRVQTQNTGELFF
CDR3nt: TGTGCCACCAGCAGAGTGCAGACACAGAACACCGGGGAGCTGTTTTTT

v_gene: TRBV5-5
abundance: few
j_gene: TRBJ2-5
d_gene: -
len: 13
CDR3aa: CASSLAPSETQYF
CDR3nt: TGTGCCAGCAGCTTGGCCCCGTCGGAGACCCAGTACTTC

v_gene: TRBV9
abundance: -
j_gene: TRBJ2-2
d_gene: -
len: 16
CDR3aa: CASSPGGGSGTGELFF
CDR3nt: TGTGCCAGCAGCCCAGGGGGGGGGTCCGGCACCGGGGAGCTGTTTTTT

v_gene: TRBV20-1
abundance: -
j_gene: TRBJ2-3
d_gene: TRBD2
len: 12
CDR3aa: CSARASGGWQYF
CDR3nt: TGCAGTGCTAGAGCTAGCGGGGGATGGCAGTATTTT

v_gene: TRBV7-6
abundance: few
j_gene: TRBJ2-7
d_gene: -
len: 15
CDR3aa: CASSLGQGSTYEQYF
CDR3nt: TGTGCCAGCAGCTTAGGCCAGGGTTCGACTTACGAGCAGTACTTC

v_gene: TRBV5-1
abundance: many
j_gene: TRBJ2-7
d_gene: -
len: 14
CDR3aa: CASSLDGFSYEQYF
CDR3nt: TGCGCCAGCAGCTTGGACGGGTTCTCCTACGAGCAGTACTTC

v_gene: TRBV5-6
abundance: -
j_gene: TRBJ1-2
d_gene: -
len: 16
CDR3aa: CASSAALGTAIYGYTF
CDR3nt: TGTGCCAGCAGCGCGGCCCTTGGGACGGCCATCTATGGCTACACCTTC

v_gene: TRBV5-1
abundance: many
j_gene: TRBJ1-1
d_gene: -
len: 14
CDR3aa: CASSLVSGSTEAFF
CDR3nt: TGCGCCAGCAGCTTGGTATCAGGTTCCACTGAAGCTTTCTTT

v_gene: TRBV12-3/TRBV12-4
abundance: -
j_gene: TRBJ2-2
d_gene: -
len: 12
CDR3aa: CASAHWAGELFF
CDR3nt: TGTGCCAGCGCCCATTGGGCCGGGGAGCTGTTTTTT

v_gene: TRBV28
abundance: many
j_gene: TRBJ2-1
d_gene: TRBD1
len: 12
CDR3aa: CATQGDGSEQFF
CDR3nt: TGTGCCACACAGGGGGACGGAAGTGAGCAGTTCTTC

v_gene: TRBV28
abundance: few
j_gene: TRBJ1-1
d_gene: TRBD1
len: 16
CDR3aa: CASSLWGTGLLTEAFF
CDR3nt: TGTGCCAGCAGTTTATGGGGGACAGGGCTTCTTACTGAAGCTTTCTTT

v_gene: TRBV7-9
abundance: few
j_gene: TRBJ2-5
d_gene: TRBD2
len: 13
CDR3aa: CASSREVQETQYF
CDR3nt: TGTGCCAGCAGCCGGGAGGTTCAGGAGACCCAGTACTTC

v_gene: TRBV6-2/TRBV6-3
abundance: -
j_gene: TRBJ2-1
d_gene: -
len: 12
CDR3aa: CASSSTLVVRFF
CDR3nt: TGTGCCAGCAGTTCCACCCTAGTAGTTCGGTTCTTC